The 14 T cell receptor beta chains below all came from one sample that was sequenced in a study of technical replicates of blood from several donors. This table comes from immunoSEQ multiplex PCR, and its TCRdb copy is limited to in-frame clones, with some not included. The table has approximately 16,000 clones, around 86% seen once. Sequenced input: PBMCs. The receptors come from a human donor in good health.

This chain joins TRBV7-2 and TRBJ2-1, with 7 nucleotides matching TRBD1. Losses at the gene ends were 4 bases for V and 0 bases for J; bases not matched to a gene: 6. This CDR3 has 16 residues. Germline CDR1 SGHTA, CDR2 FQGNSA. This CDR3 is CASSSSTGSSYNEQFF. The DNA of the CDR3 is TGTGCCAGCAGCTCCTCGACAGGGAGCTCCTACAATGAGCAGTTCTTC.

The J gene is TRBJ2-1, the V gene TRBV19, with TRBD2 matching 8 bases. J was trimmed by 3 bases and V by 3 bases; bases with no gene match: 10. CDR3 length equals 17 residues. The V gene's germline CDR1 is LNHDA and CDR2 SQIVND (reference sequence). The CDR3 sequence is CASSIGLATPLYNEQFF. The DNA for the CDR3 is TGTGCCAGTAGTATCGGACTAGCAACCCCTCTCTACAATGAGCAGTTCTTC.

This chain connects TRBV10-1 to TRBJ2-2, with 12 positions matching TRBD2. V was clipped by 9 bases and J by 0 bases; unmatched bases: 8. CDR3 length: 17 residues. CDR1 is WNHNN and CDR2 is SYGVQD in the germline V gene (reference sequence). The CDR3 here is CARKGLAGTPNTGELFF. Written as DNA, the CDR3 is TGCGCCAGAAAGGGACTAGCGGGCACCCCGAACACCGGGGAGCTGTTTTTT.

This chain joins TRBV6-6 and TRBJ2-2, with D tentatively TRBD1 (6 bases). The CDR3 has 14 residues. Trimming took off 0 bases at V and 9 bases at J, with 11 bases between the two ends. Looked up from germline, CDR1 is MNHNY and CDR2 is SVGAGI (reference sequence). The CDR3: CASSYSQGSRELFF. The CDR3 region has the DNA TGTGCCAGCAGTTACTCACAGGGATCGAGGGAGCTGTTTTTT.

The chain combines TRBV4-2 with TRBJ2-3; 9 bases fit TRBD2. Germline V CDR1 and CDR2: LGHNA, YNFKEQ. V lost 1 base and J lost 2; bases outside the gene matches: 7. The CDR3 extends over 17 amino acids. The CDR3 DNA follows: TGTGCCAGCAGCCAAGCCCCGACTAGCGGATACACAGATACGCAGTATTTT. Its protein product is CASSQAPTSGYTDTQYF.

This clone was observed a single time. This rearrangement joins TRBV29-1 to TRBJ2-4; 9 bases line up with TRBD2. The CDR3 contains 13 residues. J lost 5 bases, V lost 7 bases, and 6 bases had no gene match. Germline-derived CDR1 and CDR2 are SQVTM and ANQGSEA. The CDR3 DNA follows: TGCAGCGCGTCAGCGGGGGGCGAAAACATTCAGTACTTC. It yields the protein CSASAGGENIQYF.

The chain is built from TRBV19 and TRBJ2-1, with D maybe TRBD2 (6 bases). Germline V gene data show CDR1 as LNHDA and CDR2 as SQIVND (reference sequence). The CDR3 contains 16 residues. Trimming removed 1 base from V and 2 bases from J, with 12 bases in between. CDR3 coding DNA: TGTGCCAGTAGTATAGGACCGGGGGAGACCTACAATGAGCAGTTCTTC. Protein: CASSIGPGETYNEQFF. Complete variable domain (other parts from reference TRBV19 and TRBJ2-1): DGGITQSPKYLFRKEGQNVTLSCEQNLNHDAMYWYRQDPGQGLRLIYYSQIVNDFQKGDIAEGYSVSREKKESFPLTVTSAQKNPTAFYLCASSIGPGETYNEQFFGPGTRLTVL.

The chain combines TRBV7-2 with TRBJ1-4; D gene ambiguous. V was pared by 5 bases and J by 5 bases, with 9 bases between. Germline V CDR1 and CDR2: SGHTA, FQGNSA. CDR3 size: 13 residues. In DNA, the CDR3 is TGTGCCAGCAGCAGAGGATACAATGAAAAACTGTTTTTT. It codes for CASSRGYNEKLFF.

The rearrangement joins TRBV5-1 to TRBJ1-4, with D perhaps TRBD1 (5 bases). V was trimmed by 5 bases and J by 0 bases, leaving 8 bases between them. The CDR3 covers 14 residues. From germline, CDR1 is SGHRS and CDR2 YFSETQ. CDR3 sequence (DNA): TGCGCCAGCAGGCGGGGGGCAACTAATGAAAAACTGTTTTTT. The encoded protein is CASRRGATNEKLFF.

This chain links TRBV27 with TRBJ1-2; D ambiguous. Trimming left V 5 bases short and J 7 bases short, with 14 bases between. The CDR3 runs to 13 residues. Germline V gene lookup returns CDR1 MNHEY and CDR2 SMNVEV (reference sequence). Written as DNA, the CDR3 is TGTGCCAGCAGTCTAGACGAAAGGAGTGGCTACACCTTC. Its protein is CASSLDERSGYTF.

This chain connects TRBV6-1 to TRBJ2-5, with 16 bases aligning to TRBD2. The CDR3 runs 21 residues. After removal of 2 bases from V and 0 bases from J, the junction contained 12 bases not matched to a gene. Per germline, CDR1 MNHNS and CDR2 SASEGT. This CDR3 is CASSEKPTGTSGRGYQETQYF. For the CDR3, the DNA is TGTGCCAGCAGTGAAAAACCCACCGGGACTAGCGGGAGGGGGTACCAAGAGACCCAGTACTTC.

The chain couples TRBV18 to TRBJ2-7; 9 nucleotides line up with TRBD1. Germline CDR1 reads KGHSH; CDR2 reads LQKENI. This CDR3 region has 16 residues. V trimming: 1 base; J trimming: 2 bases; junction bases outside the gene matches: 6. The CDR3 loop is CASSPRERQGAYEQYF. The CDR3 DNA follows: TGTGCCAGCTCACCACGGGAAAGACAGGGGGCCTACGAGCAGTACTTC.

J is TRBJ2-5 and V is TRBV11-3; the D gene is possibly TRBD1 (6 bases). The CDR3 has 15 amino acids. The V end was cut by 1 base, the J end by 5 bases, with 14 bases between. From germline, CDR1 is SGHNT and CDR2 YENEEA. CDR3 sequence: CASSLGVGGDETQYF. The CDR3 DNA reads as TGTGCCAGCAGCTTAGGGGTAGGGGGAGATGAGACCCAGTACTTC.

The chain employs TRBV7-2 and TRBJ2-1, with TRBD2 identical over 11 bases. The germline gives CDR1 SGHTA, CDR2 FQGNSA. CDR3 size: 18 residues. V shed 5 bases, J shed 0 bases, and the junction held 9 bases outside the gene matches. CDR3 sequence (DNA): TGTGCCAGCAGCCCTCTAGCGGGAGGCCTGAGCTCCTACAATGAGCAGTTCTTC. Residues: CASSPLAGGLSSYNEQFF. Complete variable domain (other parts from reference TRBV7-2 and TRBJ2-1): GAGVSQSPSNKVTEKGKDVELRCDPISGHTALYWYRQSLGQGLEFLIYFQGNSAPDKSGLPSDRFSAERTGGSVSTLTIQRTQQEDSAVYLCASSPLAGGLSSYNEQFFGPGTRLTVL.